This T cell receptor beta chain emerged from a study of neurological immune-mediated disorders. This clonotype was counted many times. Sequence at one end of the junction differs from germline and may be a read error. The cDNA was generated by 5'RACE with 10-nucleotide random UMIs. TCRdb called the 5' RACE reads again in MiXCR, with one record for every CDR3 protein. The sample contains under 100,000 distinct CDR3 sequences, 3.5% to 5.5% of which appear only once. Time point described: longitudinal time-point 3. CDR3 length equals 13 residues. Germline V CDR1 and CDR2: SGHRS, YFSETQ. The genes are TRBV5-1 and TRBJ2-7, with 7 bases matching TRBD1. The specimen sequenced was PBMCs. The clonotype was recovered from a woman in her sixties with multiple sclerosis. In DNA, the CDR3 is TGTGCCAGCAGTTTGGGACAGTCCTACGAGCAGTACTTC. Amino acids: CASSLGQSYEQYF.